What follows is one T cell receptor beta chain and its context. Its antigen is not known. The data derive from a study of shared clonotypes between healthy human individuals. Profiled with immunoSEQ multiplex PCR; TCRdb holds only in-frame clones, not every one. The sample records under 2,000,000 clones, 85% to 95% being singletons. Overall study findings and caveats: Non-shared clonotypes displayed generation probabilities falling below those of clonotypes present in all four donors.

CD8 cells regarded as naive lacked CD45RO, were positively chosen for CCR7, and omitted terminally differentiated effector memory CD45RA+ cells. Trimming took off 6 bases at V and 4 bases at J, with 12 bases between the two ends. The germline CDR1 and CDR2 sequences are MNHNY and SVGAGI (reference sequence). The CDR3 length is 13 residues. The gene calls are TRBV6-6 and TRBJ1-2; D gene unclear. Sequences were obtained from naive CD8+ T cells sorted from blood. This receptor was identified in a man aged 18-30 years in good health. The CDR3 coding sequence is TGTGCCAGCAGCCGTGATCCTCTCTATGGCTACACCTTC. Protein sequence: CASSRDPLYGYTF.